Listed here are 29 T cell receptor beta chains from one sample, sequenced in a study of cytomegalovirus exposure and HLA in healthy donors. 60 Vbeta and 13 Jbeta primers were used in PCR. Clones were sequenced by immunoSEQ multiplex PCR, and TCRdb holds only the in-frame ones, with some missing. The repertoire holds roughly 100,000 clones, with 75% to 85% as singletons. Specimen: PBMCs. These receptors came from a man aged 18-30 years in good health and CMV-seronegative.

The chain employs TRBV29-1 and TRBJ2-2, with D maybe TRBD1 (6 bases). CDR3 length: 15 residues. Germline V gene lookup returns CDR1 SQVTM and CDR2 ANQGSEA. V lost 4 bases and J 0 bases, leaving 12 bases between the germline ends. CDR3 sequence: CSVVQGSSNTGELFF. Written as DNA, the CDR3 is TGCAGCGTTGTTCAGGGGTCTTCGAACACCGGGGAGCTGTTTTTT.

The rearrangement links TRBV11-2 to TRBJ1-2; a weak D match, TRBD1 (6 bases). Germline V lookup: CDR1 SGHAT, CDR2 FQNNGV. The V gene lost 5 bases and the J gene lost 4 bases, with 17 bases spanning the gap. This CDR3 is built from 15 residues. This CDR3 is CASSPRNTGFYGYTF. For the CDR3, the DNA is TGTGCCAGCAGCCCCCGGAACACAGGGTTCTATGGCTACACCTTC.

This clone has more than one count but fewer than ten. This chain connects TRBV5-4 to TRBJ2-6, with 8 nucleotides matching TRBD1. Germline V lookup: CDR1 SGHNT, CDR2 YYREEE (reference sequence). The CDR3 is 17 residues long. The V segment lost 4 bases and the J segment 0 bases; nucleotides outside the gene matches: 6. CDR3 loop: CASSLDRVRSGANVLTF. The CDR3 nucleotides are TGTGCCAGCAGCCTGGACAGGGTCCGCTCTGGGGCCAACGTCCTGACTTTC.

The chain employs TRBV2 and TRBJ1-4; D possibly corresponds to TRBD1 (5 bases). The CDR3 covers 15 residues. Trimming removed 5 bases from V and 4 bases from J, with 14 bases in between. The germline gives CDR1 SNHLY, CDR2 FYNNEI. Here the CDR3 DNA reads TGTGCCAGCAGTCCTCAGGGTCTTGATAATGAAAAACTGTTTTTT. Protein sequence: CASSPQGLDNEKLFF.

CDR3 nucleotide sequence: TGCGCCAGCACCTCTGGGGGACTCGGTGGCTACACCTTC. Translated: CASTSGGLGGYTF. The chain combines TRBV10-2 with TRBJ1-2; a possible D gene is TRBD1 (5 bases). The CDR3 spans 13 residues. Trimming cost V 7 bases and J 7 bases, with 16 bases left between them. Germline V gives CDR1 WSHSY, CDR2 SAAADI.

There are a few counts of this clone. The CDR3 DNA is TGTGCCAGCAGTCAGACAGGGGATCATCAGCCCCAGCATTTT. It codes for CASSQTGDHQPQHF. V and J are TRBV6-1 and TRBJ1-5; 8 bases are a match to TRBD1. V shed 5 bases, J shed 5 bases, and the junction held 5 bases outside the gene matches. This CDR3 contains 14 residues. Germline assignment: CDR1 MNHNS and CDR2 SASEGT.

With respect to this clone: One junction end does not reproduce the germline sequence, and a read error may be involved. The chain uses TRBV6-1 and TRBJ2-5; 7 positions agree with TRBD1. Germline V gives CDR1 MNHNS, CDR2 SASEGT. There are 16 residues in the CDR3. CDR3: CASSAPKYRGQKTQYF. The CDR3 DNA reads TGTGCCAGCAGTGCCCCCAAATACAGGGGCCAAAAGACCCAGTACTTC.

CDR3 amino acids: CASSRTGQYTEAFF. The CDR3 DNA sequence: TGTGCCAGCAGTCGGACAGGACAGTACACTGAAGCTTTCTTT. The chain has TRBV6-5 and TRBJ1-1, with 7 bases aligning to TRBD1. Unmatched junction bases numbered 6, after V lost 5 bases and J lost 3 bases. CDR1 MNHEY and CDR2 SVGAGI come from the germline V gene. The CDR3 contains 14 residues.

This chain uses TRBV7-9 with TRBJ2-1; D perhaps matches TRBD2 (5 bases). The V end lost 0 bases, the J end lost 7 bases, and 19 bases lay between the germline ends. Germline assignment: CDR1 SEHNR and CDR2 FQNEAQ (reference sequence). The CDR3 is 17 residues long. The CDR3 coding sequence is TGTGCCAGCAGCTTAGCGACGGGGTATCCCCAAGGTAATGAGCAGTTCTTC. It is translated as CASSLATGYPQGNEQFF. Based on the CDR3 plus reference TRBV7-9 and TRBJ2-1, the full variable domain is DTGVSQNPRHKITKRGQNVTFRCDPISEHNRLYWYRQTLGQGPEFLTYFQNEAQLEKSRLLSDRFSAERPKGSFSTLEIQRTEQGDSAMYLCASSLATGYPQGNEQFFGPGTRLTVL.

The chain uses TRBV7-2 and TRBJ1-4; 7 bases align to TRBD1. The CDR3 is 14 residues long. V lost 4 bases and J lost 8; bases outside the gene matches: 7. Germline CDR1 is SGHTA and CDR2 is FQGNSA. Here the CDR3 DNA reads TGTGCCAGCAGCTCAGGGGGAAACGAAGAAAAACTGTTTTTT. Translating gives CASSSGGNEEKLFF.

This chain connects TRBV30 to TRBJ1-3, with D perhaps TRBD1 (5 bases). V was clipped by 2 bases and J by 0 bases, with 14 bases between them. Germline V lookup: CDR1 GTSNPN, CDR2 SVGIG (reference sequence). This CDR3 region has 16 residues. The CDR3 bases are TGTGCCTGGAGTTTGCGGGGCCTCCACTCTGGAAACACCATATATTTT. It specifies CAWSLRGLHSGNTIYF.

This sequence joins TRBV4-2 and TRBJ2-7, with D maybe TRBD2 (5 bases). V was cut by 4 bases and J by 0 bases, with 7 bases left in between. The germline CDR1 and CDR2 sequences are LGHNA and YNFKEQ. This CDR3 has 13 amino acids. The CDR3 is CASSLAGSYEQYF. CDR3 sequence (DNA): TGTGCCAGCAGCCTCGCGGGCTCCTACGAGCAGTACTTC.

The chain is built from TRBV18 and TRBJ1-2, with 7 bases matching TRBD1. The germline gives CDR1 KGHSH, CDR2 LQKENI. This CDR3 is 13 amino acids long. V lost 10 bases to trimming and J lost 3 bases; unmatched junction nucleotides: 8. CDR3 in DNA: TGTGCCACCGAGGAGGGGGCGGACTATGGCTACACCTTC. This translates into CATEEGADYGYTF.

The V call is TRBV7-2, the J call TRBJ2-3, with 7 bases that match TRBD1. Germline V gene data show CDR1 as SGHTA and CDR2 as FQGNSA. V dropped 5 bases and J dropped 2; count of bases not matched to a gene: 10. The CDR3 is 16 amino acids. In nucleotides, the CDR3 is TGTGCCAGCAGCCTCCTGAGGACAGGTACCACAGATACGCAGTATTTT. This translates into CASSLLRTGTTDTQYF. The full variable domain, in which reference TRBV7-2 and TRBJ2-3 provide the parts outside the CDR3, is GAGVSQSPSNKVTEKGKDVELRCDPISGHTALYWYRQSLGQGLEFLIYFQGNSAPDKSGLPSDRFSAERTGGSVSTLTIQRTQQEDSAVYLCASSLLRTGTTDTQYFGPGTRLTVL.

By share of the sample, this clone is medium-sized. The gene calls are TRBV30 and TRBJ1-1; the D gene is possibly TRBD1 (6 bases). With 0 bases removed from V and 3 bases from J, the gap between germline ends came to 11 bases. Per the germline V gene, CDR1 is GTSNPN and CDR2 is SVGIG (reference sequence). CDR3 length: 14 residues. The CDR3 spells CAWSVQGGYTEAFF. CDR3 in DNA: TGTGCCTGGAGTGTACAGGGAGGGTACACTGAAGCTTTCTTT.

The sample holds a few counts of this clone. V is TRBV7-2 and J is TRBJ2-5; 9 nucleotides agree with TRBD1. The CDR3 runs 15 residues. CDR1 is SGHTA and CDR2 is FQGNSA in the germline V gene. V dropped 1 base and J dropped 2; count of bases not matched to a gene: 2. CDR3 protein: CASSLGDRGQETQYF. The CDR3 DNA reads TGTGCCAGCAGCTTAGGTGACAGGGGGCAAGAGACCCAGTACTTC.

Notes on this clone: One end of the junction does not line up with germline, which may come from a read error. The rearrangement uses TRBV7-7 and TRBJ2-1; possible D gene TRBD2, 5 bases. The CDR3 has 13 residues. From germline, CDR1 is SSHAT and CDR2 FNYEAQ (reference sequence). DNA for the CDR3: TGTGCTAGCAGCTTAGCTCTAGCCGGTGAGCAGTTCTTC. Its protein product is CASSLALAGEQFF.

The chain has TRBV2 and TRBJ2-4; TRBD2 matches at 11 bases. Germline V gene data show CDR1 as SNHLY and CDR2 as FYNNEI. V was pared by 8 bases and J by 2 bases, with 5 bases of the junction left unmatched. The CDR3 covers 15 residues. DNA for the CDR3: TGTGCCAGCGCCCTAGCGGGAGGTCCCAAAAACATTCAGTACTTC. Its translation is CASALAGGPKNIQYF.

The chain recombines TRBV19 with TRBJ2-1; TRBD2 matches at 8 bases. The V gene end was trimmed by 1 base and the J gene end by 8 bases; junction bases not matched to a gene: 7. The length of the CDR3 is 15 residues. Germline loops: CDR1 LNHDA, CDR2 SQIVND (reference sequence). CDR3: CASSIGVAGYHEQFF. As DNA, the CDR3 is TGTGCCAGTAGTATAGGGGTAGCGGGATACCATGAGCAGTTCTTC.

This clone was observed a handful of times. This sequence joins TRBV4-3 and TRBJ1-6, with 7 nucleotides matching TRBD1. Losses at the gene ends were 3 bases for V and 9 bases for J; bases not matched to a gene: 8. Germline V gene data show CDR1 as LGHNA and CDR2 as YSLEER. The length of the CDR3 is 15 residues. The CDR3 DNA follows: TGCGCCAGCAGCCAGGAGACAGGGATGAGTTCACCCCTCCACTTT. It is translated as CASSQETGMSSPLHF.

V usage is TRBV7-9 and J usage is TRBJ2-1, with TRBD2 identical over 8 bases. CDR1 and CDR2 from the germline V gene are SEHNR and FQNEAQ (reference sequence). This CDR3 spans 14 amino acids. The V and J ends lost 6 bases and 0 bases, in that order; junction bases with no gene match: 1. The CDR3 DNA is TGTGCCAGCAGGGCGGGAGGCTCCTACAATGAGCAGTTCTTC. Translating gives CASRAGGSYNEQFF.

This clone was found many times. The chain carries TRBV27 and TRBJ1-4; 8 bases agree with TRBD1. Germline CDR1 and CDR2: MNHEY and SMNVEV (reference sequence). The CDR3 is 12 amino acids. Trimming took 9 bases from V and 7 from J; bases not matched to a gene: 4. The CDR3 DNA sequence: TGTGCCAGTAGGGACAGGCGTGAAAAACTGTTTTTT. Its translation: CASRDRREKLFF.

Notes on this clone: Other DNA sequences in the sample encode the same CDR3. The rearrangement uses TRBV9 and TRBJ1-1, with 7 bases fitting TRBD1. Losses at the gene ends were 8 bases for V and 1 base for J; bases not matched to a gene: 17. The germline V gene encodes CDR1 SGDLS and CDR2 YYNGEE. This CDR3 contains 17 residues. CDR3 loop: CARTPFPPGQPNTEAFF. Here the CDR3 DNA reads TGTGCCAGGACCCCATTTCCACCGGGACAGCCGAACACTGAAGCTTTCTTT. The full variable domain, with the rest looked up from reference TRBV9 and TRBJ1-1, is DSGVTQTPKHLITATGQRVTLRCSPRSGDLSVYWYQQSLDQGLQFLIQYYNGEERAKGNILERFSAQQFPDLHSELNLSSLELGDSALYFCARTPFPPGQPNTEAFFGQGTRLTVV.

This clone has more than one count but fewer than ten. The genes are TRBV27 and TRBJ1-1; TRBD1 matches at 8 bases. Germline lookup yields CDR1 MNHEY and CDR2 SMNVEV (reference sequence). The CDR3 loop spans 18 amino acids. Unmatched junction bases numbered 15, after V lost 6 bases and J lost 0 bases. CDR3 protein: CASSHPPRQGIVNTEAFF. The DNA of the CDR3 is TGTGCCAGCAGCCACCCTCCTAGACAGGGGATAGTGAACACTGAAGCTTTCTTT.

This clone was observed a single time. V is TRBV29-1 and J is TRBJ2-1, with 9 bases lining up with TRBD2. Trimming removed 2 bases from V and 8 bases from J; junction bases left unmatched: 7. The germline V gene has CDR1 SQVTM and CDR2 ANQGSEA. The CDR3 contains 14 residues. CDR3 sequence reads: CSVELAGGPYEQFF. CDR3 sequence (DNA): TGCAGCGTTGAATTGGCGGGAGGGCCCTATGAGCAGTTCTTC.

The sample holds one count of this clone. The chain couples TRBV9 to TRBJ2-7; 9 bases fit TRBD2. With 4 bases clipped from V and 6 bases from J, the junction kept 11 bases outside the gene matches. The germline CDR1 and CDR2 sequences are SGDLS and YYNGEE. The CDR3 totals 15 residues. CDR3 DNA: TGTGCCAGCAGCTCTTCTCGACTAGCGGTGGGCGAGCAGTACTTC. Protein product: CASSSSRLAVGEQYF.

Comments on this clone: Other DNA sequences within the sample encode an identical CDR3. This chain uses TRBV9 with TRBJ2-7; TRBD2 matches at 8 bases. Trimming at V came to 2 bases and at J to 2 bases, leaving 6 bases not matched to a gene. The CDR3 totals 15 residues. CDR1 and CDR2 from the germline V gene are SGDLS and YYNGEE. CDR3 loop: CASSVGTSGTYEQYF. The CDR3 DNA reads TGTGCCAGCAGCGTCGGGACTAGTGGTACCTACGAGCAGTACTTC.

The chain combines TRBV5-6 with TRBJ2-1, with D possibly matching TRBD1 (6 bases). Germline V gene data show CDR1 as SGHDT and CDR2 as YYEEEE. CDR3 length equals 14 residues. Trimming pared 3 bases from V and 4 bases from J, leaving 11 bases between. The CDR3: CASSSPTGYNEQFF. CDR3 DNA: TGTGCCAGCAGCTCACCTACAGGGTACAATGAGCAGTTCTTC.

The V gene is TRBV10-3, the J gene TRBJ2-1; 9 bases line up with TRBD2. Germline loops: CDR1 ENHRY, CDR2 SYGVKD. With 6 bases clipped from V and 10 bases from J, the junction kept 7 bases outside the gene matches. This CDR3 comprises 13 residues. The CDR3 here is CAIRGGTSREQFF. Here the CDR3 DNA reads TGTGCCATCAGGGGTGGGACTAGCCGGGAGCAGTTCTTC.